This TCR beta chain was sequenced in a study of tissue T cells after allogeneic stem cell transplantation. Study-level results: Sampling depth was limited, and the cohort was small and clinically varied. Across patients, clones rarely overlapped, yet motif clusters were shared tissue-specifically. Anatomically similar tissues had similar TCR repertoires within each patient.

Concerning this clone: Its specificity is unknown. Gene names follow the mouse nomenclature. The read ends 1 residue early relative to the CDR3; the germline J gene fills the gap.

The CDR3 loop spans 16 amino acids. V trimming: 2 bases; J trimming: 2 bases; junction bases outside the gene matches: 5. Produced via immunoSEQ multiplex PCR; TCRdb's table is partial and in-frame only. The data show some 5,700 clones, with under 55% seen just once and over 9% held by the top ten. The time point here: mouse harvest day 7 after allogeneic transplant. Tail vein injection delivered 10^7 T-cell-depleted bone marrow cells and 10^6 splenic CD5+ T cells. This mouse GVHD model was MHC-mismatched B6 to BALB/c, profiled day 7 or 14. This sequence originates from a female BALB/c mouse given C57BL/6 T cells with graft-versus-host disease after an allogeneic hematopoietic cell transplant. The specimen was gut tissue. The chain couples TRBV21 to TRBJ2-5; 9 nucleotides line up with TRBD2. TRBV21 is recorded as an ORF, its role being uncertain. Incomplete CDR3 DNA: TGTGCTAGCAGTCAAGTGGGGGGGCGGGGCCAAGACACCCAGTAC. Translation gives CASSQVGGRGQDTQY. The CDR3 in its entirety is CASSQVGGRGQDTQYF.